These T cell receptor beta chains were read from a single sample in a study of early stage breast cancer tumors. Clones were sequenced by immunoSEQ multiplex PCR, and TCRdb holds only the in-frame ones, with some missing. Of more than 60,000 clones detected, more than 60% appear once; the ten largest clones hold 3.5%. Specimen: blood. Receptor source: a person aged 55 to 69 with breast cancer. Each CDR3 is given with its conserved first and last residue. Each record gives: V gene, D gene, clone size, J gene, CDR3 protein, CDR3 DNA. D genes are given only for firm matches. The listing skips clone size in some rows; elsewhere it reads once, few, many or a size class.

v_gene: TRBV27
d_gene: TRBD1
abundance: .
j_gene: TRBJ2-5
CDR3aa: CASSLETGTETQYF
CDR3nt: TGTGCCAGCAGTTTAGAGACAGGGACGGAGACCCAGTACTTC

v_gene: TRBV5-4
d_gene: .
abundance: .
j_gene: TRBJ1-6
CDR3aa: CASNRPGADSPLHF
CDR3nt: TGTGCCAGCAACAGACCTGGGGCGGATTCACCCCTCCACTTT

v_gene: TRBV27
d_gene: TRBD2
abundance: .
j_gene: TRBJ2-5
CDR3aa: CASRPGLAGVFQETQYF
CDR3nt: TGTGCCAGCAGACCAGGACTAGCGGGAGTTTTCCAAGAGACCCAGTACTTC

v_gene: TRBV6-5
d_gene: .
abundance: .
j_gene: TRBJ2-4
CDR3aa: CASSSQPGGGIQYF
CDR3nt: TGTGCCAGCAGTTCCCAACCCGGGGGAGGCATTCAGTACTTC

v_gene: TRBV18
d_gene: .
abundance: .
j_gene: TRBJ1-1
CDR3aa: CASSPTRNTEAFF
CDR3nt: TGTGCCAGCTCCCCCACTAGAAACACTGAAGCTTTCTTT

v_gene: TRBV2
d_gene: .
abundance: .
j_gene: TRBJ1-1
CDR3aa: CASSEALEAFF
CDR3nt: TGTGCCAGCAGTGAAGCGCTGGAAGCTTTCTTT

v_gene: TRBV6-1
d_gene: .
abundance: .
j_gene: TRBJ1-1
CDR3aa: CASSHTEDTEAFF
CDR3nt: TGTGCCAGCAGTCACACTGAGGACACTGAAGCTTTCTTT

v_gene: TRBV7-7
d_gene: .
abundance: .
j_gene: TRBJ2-5
CDR3aa: CASTMGVGETQYF
CDR3nt: TGTGCTAGCACCATGGGGGTTGGGGAGACCCAGTACTTC

v_gene: TRBV7-8
d_gene: .
abundance: .
j_gene: TRBJ2-5
CDR3aa: CASSLGFRETQYF
CDR3nt: TGTGCCAGCAGCCTGGGTTTCAGAGAGACCCAGTACTTC

v_gene: TRBV5-5
d_gene: .
abundance: .
j_gene: TRBJ2-7
CDR3aa: CASSSGAGSYEQYF
CDR3nt: TGTGCCAGCAGCTCGGGGGCAGGGTCCTACGAGCAGTACTTC

v_gene: TRBV5-4
d_gene: .
abundance: once
j_gene: TRBJ2-1
CDR3aa: CASSWDAGNEQFF
CDR3nt: TGTGCCAGCAGCTGGGACGCTGGCAATGAGCAGTTCTTC

v_gene: TRBV10-2
d_gene: TRBD1
abundance: .
j_gene: TRBJ2-3
CDR3aa: CASSRQGPDTQYF
CDR3nt: TGCGCCAGTTCCCGACAGGGGCCAGATACGCAGTATTTT

v_gene: TRBV5-4
d_gene: .
abundance: once
j_gene: TRBJ1-6
CDR3aa: CASSLVRGDNSPLHF
CDR3nt: TGTGCCAGCAGCTTGGTCAGGGGCGACAATTCACCCCTCCACTTT

v_gene: TRBV19
d_gene: .
abundance: .
j_gene: TRBJ2-7
CDR3aa: CASSGQGQWGLEQYF
CDR3nt: TGTGCCAGTAGTGGGCAGGGACAGTGGGGACTCGAGCAGTACTTC

v_gene: TRBV7-9
d_gene: .
abundance: .
j_gene: TRBJ2-4
CDR3aa: CASSLASPIPIQYF
CDR3nt: TGTGCCAGCAGCTTGGCTAGCCCTATCCCCATTCAGTACTTC

v_gene: TRBV9
d_gene: TRBD2
abundance: .
j_gene: TRBJ2-1
CDR3aa: CASSVESGTSRPDEQFF
CDR3nt: TGTGCCAGCAGCGTAGAGAGCGGGACTTCTCGCCCGGATGAGCAGTTCTTC

v_gene: TRBV29-1
d_gene: TRBD1
abundance: .
j_gene: TRBJ2-1
CDR3aa: CSVYPRDRGHNEQFF
CDR3nt: TGCAGCGTTTACCCCCGGGACAGGGGCCACAATGAGCAGTTCTTC

v_gene: TRBV27
d_gene: .
abundance: few
j_gene: TRBJ1-5
CDR3aa: CASSLTFNQPQHF
CDR3nt: TGTGCCAGCAGTTTAACTTTTAATCAGCCCCAGCATTTT